Listed here is a single T cell receptor (beta chain). The data are from a study of blood T cell repertoires in COVID-19. CDR1 is MDHEN, CDR2 SYDVKM, per germline. The CDR3 sequence is 14 residues long. V lost 6 bases, J lost 8 bases, and 14 bases lay in between. TCRdb keeps only in-frame clones here, not all; method: immunoSEQ multiplex PCR. The sample gives 150,000 to 200,000 clones, 70% to 90% of which show up once; less than 0.85% is in the top ten. The TCR comes from a woman aged 18-29 years who had recovered from COVID-19. The gene calls are TRBV28 and TRBJ1-6; a possible D gene is TRBD1 (5 bases). The sample taken for sequencing was PBMCs or T cells enriched from blood (not recorded which). CDR3 sequence reads: CASRRPREDSPLHF. CDR3 DNA: TGTGCCAGCAGACGGCCCAGGGAGGATTCACCCCTCCACTTT.